The 2 T cell receptor beta chains in this list originate from one sample, sequenced in a study of OX40 agonist ivuxolimab in advanced cancers. Libraries came from the immunoSEQ multiplex PCR assay. In its TCRdb copy, this immuneACCESS table keeps in-frame sequences only and misses some clones. Where compared with another copy, unresolved V genes explain less than half of these, and the others have no known cause. The sample profile shows more than 70,000 clones; around 91% of them were found once. The ten top clones hold around 2.8% of the sample. Sequencing used CD4+ or CD8+ T cells sorted from blood, obtained in a trial of the OX40 agonist ivuxolimab. These receptors were obtained from an adult with an advanced solid tumor such as melanoma, head and neck, liver or kidney cancer.

This chain joins TRBV6-1 and TRBJ2-3; D not resolved. With 7 bases removed from V and 6 bases from J, the gap between germline ends came to 20 bases. This CDR3 has 15 amino acids. The germline CDR1 and CDR2 sequences are MNHNS and SASEGT. The CDR3 protein is CASTPRIRNGDTQYF. DNA of the CDR3: TGTGCCAGCACCCCGCGGATCCGAAATGGGGATACGCAGTATTTT.

The genes are TRBV6-5 and TRBJ2-7; 7 nucleotides agree with TRBD2. This CDR3 has 14 amino acids. Germline-derived CDR1 and CDR2 are MNHEY and SVGAGI. Losses at the gene ends were 6 bases for V and 2 bases for J; bases not matched to a gene: 7. CDR3 sequence reads: CASSRGGTTYEQYF. The CDR3 nucleotides read TGTGCCAGCAGCCGGGGAGGGACGACCTACGAGCAGTACTTC.